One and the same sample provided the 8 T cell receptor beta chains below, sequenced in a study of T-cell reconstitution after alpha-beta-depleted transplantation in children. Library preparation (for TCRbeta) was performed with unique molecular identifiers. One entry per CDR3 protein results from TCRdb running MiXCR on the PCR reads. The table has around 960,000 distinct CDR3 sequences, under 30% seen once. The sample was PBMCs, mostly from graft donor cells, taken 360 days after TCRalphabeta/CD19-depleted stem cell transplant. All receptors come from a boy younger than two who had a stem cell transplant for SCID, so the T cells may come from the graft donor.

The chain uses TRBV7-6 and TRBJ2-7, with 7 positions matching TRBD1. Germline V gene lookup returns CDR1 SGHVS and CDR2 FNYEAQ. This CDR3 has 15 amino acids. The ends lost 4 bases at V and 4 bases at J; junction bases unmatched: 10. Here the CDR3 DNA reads TGTGCCAGCAGCTGGGGAGACGGACAGGTTTACGAGCAGTACTTC. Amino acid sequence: CASSWGDGQVYEQYF.

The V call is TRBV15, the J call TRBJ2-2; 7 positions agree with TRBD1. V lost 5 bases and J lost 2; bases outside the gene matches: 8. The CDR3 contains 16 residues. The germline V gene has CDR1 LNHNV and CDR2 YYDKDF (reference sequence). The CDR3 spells CATSRDGTVNTGELFF. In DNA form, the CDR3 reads TGTGCCACCAGCCGTGATGGGACAGTTAACACCGGGGAGCTGTTTTTT.

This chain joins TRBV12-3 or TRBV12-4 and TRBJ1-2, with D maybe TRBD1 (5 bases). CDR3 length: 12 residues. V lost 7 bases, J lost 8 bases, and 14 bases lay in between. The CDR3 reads CASTQGGFGYTF. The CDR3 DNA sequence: TGTGCCAGCACCCAGGGAGGGTTCGGCTACACCTTC.

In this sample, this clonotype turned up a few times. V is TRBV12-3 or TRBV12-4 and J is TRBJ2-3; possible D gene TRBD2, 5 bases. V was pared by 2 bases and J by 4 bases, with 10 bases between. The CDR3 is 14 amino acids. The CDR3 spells CASSLRGIPDTQYF. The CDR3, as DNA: TGTGCCAGCAGTTTACGAGGGATCCCAGATACGCAGTATTTT.

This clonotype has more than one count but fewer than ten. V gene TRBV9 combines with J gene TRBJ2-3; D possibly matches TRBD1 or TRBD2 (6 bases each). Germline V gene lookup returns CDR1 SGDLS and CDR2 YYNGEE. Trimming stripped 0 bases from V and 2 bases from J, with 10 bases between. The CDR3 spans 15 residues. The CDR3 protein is CASSVAWGATDTQYF. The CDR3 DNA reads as TGTGCCAGCAGCGTAGCGTGGGGGGCCACAGATACGCAGTATTTT.

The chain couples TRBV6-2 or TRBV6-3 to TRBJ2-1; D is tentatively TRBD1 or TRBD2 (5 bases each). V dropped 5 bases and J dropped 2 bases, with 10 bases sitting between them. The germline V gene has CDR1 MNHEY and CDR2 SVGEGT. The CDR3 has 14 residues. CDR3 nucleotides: TGTGCCAGCAGTGTTCGGGGCGCCTACAATGAGCAGTTCTTC. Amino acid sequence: CASSVRGAYNEQFF.

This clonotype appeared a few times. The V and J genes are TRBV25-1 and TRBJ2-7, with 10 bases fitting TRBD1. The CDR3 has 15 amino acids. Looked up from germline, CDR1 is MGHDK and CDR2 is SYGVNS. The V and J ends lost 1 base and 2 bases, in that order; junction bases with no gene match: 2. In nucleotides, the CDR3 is TGTGCCAGCAGTGAATTCGGGACAGGGGCCTACGAGCAGTACTTC. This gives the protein CASSEFGTGAYEQYF.

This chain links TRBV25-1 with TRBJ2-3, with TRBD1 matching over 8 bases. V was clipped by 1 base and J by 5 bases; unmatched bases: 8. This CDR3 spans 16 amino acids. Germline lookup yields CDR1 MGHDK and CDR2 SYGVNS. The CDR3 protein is CASSEWAGGWKDTQYF. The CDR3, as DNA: TGTGCCAGCAGTGAATGGGCAGGGGGCTGGAAAGATACGCAGTATTTT.